A single sample is the source of the 22 T cell receptor beta chains below, sequenced in a study of chemoradiotherapy in HPV16-positive cancers. The assay was immunoSEQ multiplex PCR, and TCRdb's table has in-frame clones only and misses some. The sample includes tens of thousands of clones, about 90% of them seen just once. The source material was blood, sampled from a patient who underwent chemoradiotherapy. These receptors were collected from a human donor with HPV-associated anogenital cancer.

The chain combines TRBV7-3 with TRBJ2-3; 10 bases map to TRBD2. With 3 bases clipped from V and 12 bases from J, the junction kept 3 bases outside the gene matches. Germline V lookup: CDR1 SGHTA, CDR2 FQGTGA. The CDR3 totals 12 residues. The CDR3 nucleotides read TGTGCCAGCAGCTTCAGCGGGGGGGCACAGTATTTT. It codes for CASSFSGGAQYF.

This chain uses TRBV7-9 with TRBJ2-5; 8 bases are a match to TRBD1. The closer fit of TRBJ2-7 to the DNA end suggests the J call may be wrong. There are 14 residues in the CDR3. The germline gives CDR1 SEHNR, CDR2 FQNEAQ (reference sequence). This CDR3 reads CASSLEDRVSEQYF. In nucleotides, the CDR3 is TGTGCCAGCAGCTTAGAGGACAGGGTATCCGAGCAGTACTTC.

The chain combines TRBV5-1 with TRBJ2-1; a possible D gene is TRBD1 (5 bases). The V end lost 0 bases, the J end lost 8 bases, and 15 bases lay between the germline ends. The CDR3 consists of 15 residues. CDR1 and CDR2 from the germline V gene are SGHRS and YFSETQ. CDR3 sequence (DNA): TGCGCCAGCAGCTTGGGAGACAGATTGTATGATGAGCAGTTCTTC. Protein product: CASSLGDRLYDEQFF.

V gene TRBV14 combines with J gene TRBJ2-5; maybe TRBD1 (5 bases). CDR3 length equals 14 residues. The V and J ends lost 4 bases and 2 bases respectively, with 11 bases between them. Germline loops: CDR1 SGHDN, CDR2 FVKESK. CDR3 protein: CASSPRQYQETQYF. CDR3 DNA: TGTGCCAGCAGCCCGAGACAGTATCAAGAGACCCAGTACTTC.

This chain uses TRBV5-1 with TRBJ2-2; unclear D gene. CDR3 length equals 15 residues. Per germline, CDR1 SGHRS and CDR2 YFSETQ. V was trimmed by 1 base and J by 5 bases, leaving 12 bases between them. As DNA, the CDR3 is TGCGCCAGCAGCTTGACACGGGTAGGGACCGGGGAGCTGTTTTTT. It specifies CASSLTRVGTGELFF.

The chain combines TRBV10-1 with TRBJ1-5, with no clear D. The CDR3 sequence is 17 residues long. Germline lookup yields CDR1 WNHNN and CDR2 SYGVQD (reference sequence). The ends were cut back, 8 bases at V and 3 bases at J, with 23 bases in the middle. This CDR3 is CASSSSCPRHTNQPQHF. The CDR3 DNA reads TGCGCCAGCTCGAGCTCATGTCCGAGACACACCAATCAGCCCCAGCATTTT.

CDR3 nucleotide sequence: TGTGCCAGCAGTGGAGGGGTAGCTAGCACAGATACGCAGTATTTT. Its translation is CASSGGVASTDTQYF. The chain uses TRBV6-4 and TRBJ2-3, with D perhaps TRBD1 or TRBD2 (5 bases each). The CDR3 is 15 residues long. Trimming removed 4 bases from V and 0 bases from J, with 11 bases in between. The V gene's germline CDR1 is MRHNA and CDR2 SNTAGT.

The V call is TRBV5-4, the J call TRBJ2-5; no clear D. Between the trimmed V and J ends, which lost 1 base and 2 bases, there was a span of 9 bases. Germline V lookup: CDR1 SGHNT, CDR2 YYREEE (reference sequence). The CDR3 is 14 residues long. In DNA form, the CDR3 reads TGTGCCAGCAGCTTGAACAGCCGTCAAGAGACCCAGTACTTC. Protein sequence: CASSLNSRQETQYF.

The genes are TRBV4-2 and TRBJ2-1; 9 bases map to TRBD2. Germline V gene data show CDR1 as LGHNA and CDR2 as YNFKEQ. The CDR3 spans 18 residues. After removal of 0 bases from V and 7 bases from J, the junction contained 13 bases not matched to a gene. CDR3 bases: TGTGCCAGCAGCCAAGACCCCAACGCGGGGGGGAGTAGTAATGAGCAGTTCTTC. Protein sequence: CASSQDPNAGGSSNEQFF.

This chain links TRBV19 with TRBJ1-6; D gene ambiguous. V dropped 2 bases and J dropped 6 bases, with 8 bases sitting between them. The CDR3 spans 14 residues. Germline values: CDR1 LNHDA, CDR2 SQIVND (reference sequence). As DNA, the CDR3 is TGTGCCAGTAGTATATCCCCCCTTAATTCACCCCTCCACTTT. Translated, it gives CASSISPLNSPLHF.

This rearrangement joins TRBV5-5 to TRBJ2-7; maybe TRBD1 (6 bases). The V end lost 1 base, the J end lost 3 bases, and 8 bases lay between the germline ends. The CDR3 length is 13 residues. The germline gives CDR1 SGHKS, CDR2 YYEKEE (reference sequence). The CDR3 DNA reads TGTGCCAGCAGCTTGACAGGGAACTACGAGCAGTACTTC. Residues: CASSLTGNYEQYF.

The chain is built from TRBV6-5 and TRBJ2-7; 9 bases line up with TRBD2. The CDR3 is 14 amino acids. V was clipped by 8 bases and J by 0 bases; unmatched bases: 5. CDR1 and CDR2 from the germline V gene are MNHEY and SVGAGI. In DNA, the CDR3 is TGTGCCAGCGGACTAGCGTCTAGCTCCTACGAGCAGTACTTC. Translating gives CASGLASSSYEQYF.

This chain uses TRBV4-1 with TRBJ1-4, with 8 bases aligning to TRBD1. This CDR3 region has 15 residues. The ends lost 3 bases at V and 8 bases at J; junction bases unmatched: 8. Per the germline V gene, CDR1 is MGHRA and CDR2 is YSYEKL. The CDR3 protein is CASSQDRVGGEKLFF. CDR3 bases: TGCGCCAGCAGCCAGGACAGGGTAGGAGGAGAAAAACTGTTTTTT.

The J gene is TRBJ1-2, the V gene TRBV5-5, with 9 bases aligning to TRBD1. The CDR3 runs 13 residues. Trimming at V came to 7 bases and at J to 6 bases, leaving 7 bases not matched to a gene. Per germline, CDR1 SGHKS and CDR2 YYEKEE (reference sequence). The CDR3 nucleotides read TGTGCCAGCTACAGGGGGCTTGGTGATGGCTACACCTTC. It yields the protein CASYRGLGDGYTF.

The gene calls are TRBV10-3 and TRBJ2-3, with 9 positions matching TRBD2. V lost 7 bases and J lost 0; bases outside the gene matches: 5. Germline CDR1 and CDR2: ENHRY and SYGVKD. The CDR3 sequence is 15 residues long. The CDR3 sequence is CAIMASGTSTDTQYF. The CDR3 DNA reads TGTGCCATCATGGCTAGCGGGACTAGCACAGATACGCAGTATTTT.

There are a few counts of this clone. The J gene is TRBJ1-2, the V gene TRBV6-1, with unresolved D. Deletions cut 2 bases from V and 8 bases from J, with 12 bases between. Germline V gives CDR1 MNHNS, CDR2 SASEGT. This CDR3 has 13 amino acids. CDR3 bases: TGTGCCAGCAGTGAAAATCTCGCGCAGGGCTACACCTTC. Its translation: CASSENLAQGYTF.

The V call is TRBV27, the J call TRBJ1-1; D possibly corresponds to TRBD1 (5 bases). Trimming pared 8 bases from V and 4 bases from J, leaving 17 bases between. This CDR3 has 14 residues. Germline values: CDR1 MNHEY, CDR2 SMNVEV (reference sequence). For the CDR3, the DNA is TGTGCCAGCGGGGGAGGGTTCCCTTCCACTGAAGCTTTCTTT. Protein product: CASGGGFPSTEAFF.

The rearrangement joins TRBV9 to TRBJ2-3; D may be TRBD1 (6 bases). V lost 0 bases and J lost 1, with 12 bases in between. Per the germline V gene, CDR1 is SGDLS and CDR2 is YYNGEE. The CDR3 has 16 amino acids. The CDR3 protein is CASSVVGGRGTDTQYF. In DNA, the CDR3 is TGTGCCAGCAGCGTAGTAGGGGGACGCGGCACAGATACGCAGTATTTT.

The V and J genes are TRBV5-1 and TRBJ1-6; 9 bases align to TRBD1. The CDR3 consists of 19 residues. J was trimmed by 5 bases and V by 5 bases; bases with no gene match: 17. CDR1 is SGHRS, CDR2 YFSETQ, per germline. Here the CDR3 reads CASREFLTKQGAHNSPLHF. CDR3 coding DNA: TGCGCCAGCAGAGAATTCCTCACAAAACAGGGGGCCCATAATTCACCCCTCCACTTT. Full variable domain (rest looked up from reference TRBV5-1 and TRBJ1-6): KAGVTQTPRYLIKTRGQQVTLSCSPISGHRSVSWYQQTPGQGLQFLFEYFSETQRNKGNFPGRFSGRQFSNSRSEMNVSTLELGDSALYLCASREFLTKQGAHNSPLHFGNGTRLTVT.

This clone was recorded only once. The chain recombines TRBV5-5 with TRBJ1-5; D gene unclear. Germline CDR1 and CDR2: SGHKS and YYEKEE (reference sequence). Trimming took off 0 bases at V and 7 bases at J, with 11 bases between the two ends. The length of the CDR3 is 14 residues. CDR3 sequence: CASSLGSGWQPQHF. CDR3 DNA sequence: TGTGCCAGCAGCTTGGGGAGCGGTTGGCAGCCCCAGCATTTT.

The V call is TRBV27, the J call TRBJ2-7, with 9 bases aligning to TRBD1. The V gene end was trimmed by 5 bases and the J gene end by 1 base; junction bases not matched to a gene: 9. The CDR3 is made up of 16 amino acids. The germline V gene encodes CDR1 MNHEY and CDR2 SMNVEV (reference sequence). This CDR3 reads CASSRLGTGHSYEQYF. Here the CDR3 DNA reads TGTGCCAGCAGTCGGTTAGGGACAGGGCATTCCTACGAGCAGTACTTC.

This chain uses TRBV5-4 with TRBJ2-5; 8 bases match TRBD1. Germline lookup yields CDR1 SGHNT and CDR2 YYREEE (reference sequence). This CDR3 is 16 amino acids long. The V gene end was trimmed by 5 bases and the J gene end by 0 bases; junction bases not matched to a gene: 9. The CDR3 DNA is TGTGCCAGCAGACCTGGGACAGGAGCTAACCAAGAGACCCAGTACTTC. Translating gives CASRPGTGANQETQYF.